This TCR beta chain appears in the sequencing data of a study of shared clonotypes between healthy human individuals. Germline CDR1 SGHDN, CDR2 FVKESK. The CDR3 sequence is 17 residues long. V lost 4 bases to trimming and J lost 4 bases; unmatched junction nucleotides: 13. The method was immunoSEQ multiplex PCR; TCRdb's version includes in-frame clones alone and lacks a portion of them. The data contain 600,000 to 750,000 clones, around 91% of them singletons. Input material: memory CD8+ T cells from PBMCs. As to subset: CD45RO+ cells pooled with CCR7-negative TemRA cells. This chain connects TRBV14 to TRBJ2-1; TRBD2 matches at 7 bases. The clonotype was recovered from a man between 18 and 35 years old in good health. Some clones in this sample may be carry-over from other donors' samples. The DNA for the CDR3 is TGTGCCAGCAGCCTCCCGTTCTACAAGCGGGGTTACAATGAGCAGTTCTTC. It translates to CASSLPFYKRGYNEQFF. Looking up the rest from reference TRBV14 and TRBJ2-1 gives the full variable domain: EAGVTQFPSHSVIEKGQTVTLRCDPISGHDNLYWYRRVMGKEIKFLLHFVKESKQDESGMPNNRFLAERTGGTYSTLKVQPAELEDSGVYFCASSLPFYKRGYNEQFFGPGTRLTVL.